This T cell receptor beta chain was profiled in a study of response to subunit inactivated influenza vaccine. TCRdb used MiXCR to reprocess the RT-PCR reads, holding one entry per CDR3 protein. The sample includes 540,000 or so distinct CDR3 sequences, 10% to 15% of them seen just once. Germline-derived CDR1 and CDR2 are SQVTM and ANQGSEA. V was clipped by 6 bases and J by 7 bases, with 15 bases between them. The CDR3 runs to 13 residues. The TCR originated in a man aged 50 or older who received an inactivated influenza vaccine. Source: PBMCs from blood, taken about 40 days after vaccination. The chain links TRBV29-1 to TRBJ2-2, with D tentatively TRBD1 (5 bases). The CDR3 spells CSVQWGLGGELFF. CDR3 in DNA: TGCAGCGTCCAGTGGGGCCTTGGCGGGGAGCTGTTTTTT.